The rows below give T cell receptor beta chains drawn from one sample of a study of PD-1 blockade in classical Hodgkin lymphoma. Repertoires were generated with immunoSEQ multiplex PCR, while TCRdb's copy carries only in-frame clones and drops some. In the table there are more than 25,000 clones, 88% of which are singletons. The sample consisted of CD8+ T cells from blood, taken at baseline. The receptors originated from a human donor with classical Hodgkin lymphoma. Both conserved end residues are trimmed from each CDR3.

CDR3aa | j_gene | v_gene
ASNLQPQH | TRBJ1-5 | TRBV10-2
ASRDSGQMNTEAF | TRBJ1-1 | TRBV6-4
ATQPEIGGREKLF | TRBJ1-4 | TRBV15
ASRRERGTDTQY | TRBJ2-3 | TRBV19
ASSLGLGWGTEAF | TRBJ1-1 | TRBV7-2
ASSPEGVGQPQH | TRBJ1-5 | TRBV7-6
ASSQDWSTDTQY | TRBJ2-3 | TRBV4-2
ASSLGVPYSNTGELF | TRBJ2-2 | TRBV2
ASSEVPEQY | TRBJ2-7 | TRBV6-1
ASTRTGVYSNQPQH | TRBJ1-5 | TRBV19
ASSLEASNQPQH | TRBJ1-5 | TRBV11-2